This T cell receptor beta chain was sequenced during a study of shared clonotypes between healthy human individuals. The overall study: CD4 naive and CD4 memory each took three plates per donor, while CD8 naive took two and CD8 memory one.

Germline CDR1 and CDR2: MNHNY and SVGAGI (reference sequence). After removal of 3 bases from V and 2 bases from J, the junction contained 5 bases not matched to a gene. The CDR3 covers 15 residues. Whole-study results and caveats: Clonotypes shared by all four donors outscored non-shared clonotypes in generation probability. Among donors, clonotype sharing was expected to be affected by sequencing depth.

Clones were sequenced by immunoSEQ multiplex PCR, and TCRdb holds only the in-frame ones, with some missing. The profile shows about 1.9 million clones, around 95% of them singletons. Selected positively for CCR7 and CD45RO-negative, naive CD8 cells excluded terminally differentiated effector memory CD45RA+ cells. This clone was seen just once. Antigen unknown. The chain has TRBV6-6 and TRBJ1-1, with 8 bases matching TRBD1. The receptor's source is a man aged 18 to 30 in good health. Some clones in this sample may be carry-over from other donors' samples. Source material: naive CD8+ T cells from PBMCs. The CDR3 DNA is TGTGCCAGCAGTTATTCAGGGGGCCGAAACACTGAAGCTTTCTTT. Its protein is CASSYSGGRNTEAFF.